The source of this T cell receptor beta chain is a study of T cell responses to AZD1222 COVID-19 vaccine. The data were produced by immunoSEQ multiplex PCR, yet TCRdb's version contains in-frame clones alone and is incomplete. This table has around 150,000 clones, more than 85% appearing once. The specimen was peripheral blood, collected on day 0 of AZD1222 vaccination. The clonotype was recovered from an adult in good health.

CDR3 sequence reads: CASSPRDRNTEAFF. CDR3 nucleotides: TGTGCCAGCAGCCCCCGGGACAGAAACACTGAAGCTTTCTTT. The V and J genes are TRBV3-1 (or the pseudogene TRBV3-2) and TRBJ1-1; 7 bases are shared with TRBD1. The V gene's germline CDR1 is LGHDT and CDR2 YNNKEL (reference sequence). J lost 2 bases, V lost 4 bases, and 4 bases had no gene match. There are 14 residues in the CDR3.